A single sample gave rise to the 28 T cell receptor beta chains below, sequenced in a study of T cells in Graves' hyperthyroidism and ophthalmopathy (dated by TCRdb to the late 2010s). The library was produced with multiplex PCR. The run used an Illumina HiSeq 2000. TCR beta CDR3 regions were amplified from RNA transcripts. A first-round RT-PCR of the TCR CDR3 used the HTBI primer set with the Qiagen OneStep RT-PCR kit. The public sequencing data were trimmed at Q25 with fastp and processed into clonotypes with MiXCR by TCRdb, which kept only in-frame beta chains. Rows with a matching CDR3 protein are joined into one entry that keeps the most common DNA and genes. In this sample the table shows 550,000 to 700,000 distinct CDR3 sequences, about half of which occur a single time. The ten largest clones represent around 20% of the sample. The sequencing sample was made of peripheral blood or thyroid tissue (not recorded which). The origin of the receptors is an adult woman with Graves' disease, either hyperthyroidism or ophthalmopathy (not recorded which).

The CDR3 DNA follows: TGCAGCCGTAACCCGGGACACCGGAACACTGAAGCTTTCTTT. Translation gives CSRNPGHRNTEAFF. The chain combines TRBV29-1 with TRBJ1-1; D is possibly TRBD1 (6 bases). The CDR3 totals 14 residues. Germline CDR1 and CDR2: SQVTM and ANQGSEA. Trimming removed 8 bases at V and 1 base at J, with 17 bases between.

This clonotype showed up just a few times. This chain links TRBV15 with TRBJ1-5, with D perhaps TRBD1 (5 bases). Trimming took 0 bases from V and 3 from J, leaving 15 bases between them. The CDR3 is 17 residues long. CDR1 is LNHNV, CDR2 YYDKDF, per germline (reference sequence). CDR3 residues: CATSRDLRNRPNQPQHF. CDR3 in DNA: TGTGCCACCAGCAGAGATTTACGGAACAGGCCCAATCAGCCCCAGCATTTT.

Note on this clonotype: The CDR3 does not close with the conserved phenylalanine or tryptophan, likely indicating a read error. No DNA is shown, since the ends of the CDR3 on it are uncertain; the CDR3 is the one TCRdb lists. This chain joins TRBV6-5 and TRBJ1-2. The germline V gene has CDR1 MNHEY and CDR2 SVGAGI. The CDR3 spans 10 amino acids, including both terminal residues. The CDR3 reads CASKSDGYSY.

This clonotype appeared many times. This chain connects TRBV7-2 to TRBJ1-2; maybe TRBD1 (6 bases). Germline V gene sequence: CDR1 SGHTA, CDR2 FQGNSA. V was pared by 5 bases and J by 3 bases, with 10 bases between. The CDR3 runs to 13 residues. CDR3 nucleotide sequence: TGTGCCAGCAGCCCACAGGGAGACTATGGCTACACCTTC. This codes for CASSPQGDYGYTF.

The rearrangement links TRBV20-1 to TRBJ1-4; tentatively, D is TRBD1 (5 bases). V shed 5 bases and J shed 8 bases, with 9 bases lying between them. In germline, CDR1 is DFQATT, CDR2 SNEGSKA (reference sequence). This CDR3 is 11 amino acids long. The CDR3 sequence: CSAGHREKLFF. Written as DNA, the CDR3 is TGCAGTGCTGGTCACAGGGAAAAACTGTTTTTT.

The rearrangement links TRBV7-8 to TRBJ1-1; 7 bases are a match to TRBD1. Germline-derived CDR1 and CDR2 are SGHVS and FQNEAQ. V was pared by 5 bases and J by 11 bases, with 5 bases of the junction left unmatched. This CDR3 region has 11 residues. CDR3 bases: TGTGCCAGCAGCGTAGGGGGCAGGGCTTTCTTT. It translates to CASSVGGRAFF.

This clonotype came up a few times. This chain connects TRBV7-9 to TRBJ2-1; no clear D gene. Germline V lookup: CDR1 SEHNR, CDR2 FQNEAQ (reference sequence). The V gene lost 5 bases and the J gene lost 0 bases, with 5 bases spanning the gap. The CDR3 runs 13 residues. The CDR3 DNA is TGTGCCAGCAGCCCCAGCTCCTACAATGAGCAGTTCTTC. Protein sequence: CASSPSSYNEQFF.

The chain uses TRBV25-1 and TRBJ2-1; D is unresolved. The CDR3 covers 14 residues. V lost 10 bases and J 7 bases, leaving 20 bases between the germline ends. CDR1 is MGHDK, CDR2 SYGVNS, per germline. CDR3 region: CAITDASYANEQFF. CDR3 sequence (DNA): TGTGCCATCACCGACGCGTCGTATGCAAATGAGCAGTTCTTC.

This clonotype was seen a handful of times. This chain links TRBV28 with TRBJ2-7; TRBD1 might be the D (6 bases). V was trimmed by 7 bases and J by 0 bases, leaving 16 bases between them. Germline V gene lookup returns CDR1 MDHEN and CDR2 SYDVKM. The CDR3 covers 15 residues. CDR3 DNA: TGTGCCAGCACCCCGGGACAACACAACTCCTACGAGCAGTACTTC. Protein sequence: CASTPGQHNSYEQYF.

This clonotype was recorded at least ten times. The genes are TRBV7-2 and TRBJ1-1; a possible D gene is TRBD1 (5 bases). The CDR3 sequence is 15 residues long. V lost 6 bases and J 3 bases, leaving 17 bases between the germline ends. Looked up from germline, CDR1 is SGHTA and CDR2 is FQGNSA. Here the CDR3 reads CASRQVPGTDTEAFF. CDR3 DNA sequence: TGTGCCAGCAGACAAGTACCAGGGACCGACACTGAAGCTTTCTTT. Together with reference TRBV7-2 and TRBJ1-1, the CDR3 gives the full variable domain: GAGVSQSPSNKVTEKGKDVELRCDPISGHTALYWYRQSLGQGLEFLIYFQGNSAPDKSGLPSDRFSAERTGGSVSTLTIQRTQQEDSAVYLCASRQVPGTDTEAFFGQGTRLTVV.

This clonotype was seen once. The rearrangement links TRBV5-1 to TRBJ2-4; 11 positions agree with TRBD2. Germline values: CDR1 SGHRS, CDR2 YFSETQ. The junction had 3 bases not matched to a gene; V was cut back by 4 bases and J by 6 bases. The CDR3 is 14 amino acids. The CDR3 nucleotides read TGCGCCAGCAGCCCCGGGACTAGCGGAAACATTCAGTACTTC. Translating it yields CASSPGTSGNIQYF.

The CDR3 here is CASSSPGVVFAQYF. As DNA, the CDR3 is TGTGCCAGCAGTTCCCCGGGGGTGGTGTTCGCCCAGTACTTC. The chain uses TRBV6-6 and TRBJ2-5; the D gene is possibly TRBD2 (6 bases). CDR1 is MNHNY and CDR2 is SVGAGI in the germline V gene (reference sequence). Trimming took off 4 bases at V and 9 bases at J, with 18 bases between the two ends. The CDR3 is 14 amino acids.

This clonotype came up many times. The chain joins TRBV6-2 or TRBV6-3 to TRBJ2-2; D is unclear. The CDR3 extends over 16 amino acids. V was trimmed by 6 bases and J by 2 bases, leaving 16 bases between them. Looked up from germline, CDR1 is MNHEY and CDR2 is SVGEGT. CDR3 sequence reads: CASSLPRGDNTGELFF. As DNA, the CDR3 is TGTGCCAGCAGCCTCCCGCGAGGAGATAACACCGGGGAGCTGTTTTTT.

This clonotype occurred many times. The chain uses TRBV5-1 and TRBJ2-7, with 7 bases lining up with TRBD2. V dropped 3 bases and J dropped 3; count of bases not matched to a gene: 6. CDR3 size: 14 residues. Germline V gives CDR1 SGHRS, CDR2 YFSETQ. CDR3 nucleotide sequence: TGCGCCAGCAGCTCTGCGGGAGTCAACTACGAGCAGTACTTC. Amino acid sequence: CASSSAGVNYEQYF.

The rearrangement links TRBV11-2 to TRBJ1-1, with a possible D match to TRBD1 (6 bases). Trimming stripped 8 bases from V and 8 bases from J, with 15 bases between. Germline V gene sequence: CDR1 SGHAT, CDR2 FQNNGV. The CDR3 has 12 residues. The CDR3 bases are TGTGCCAGCCAGGGTTTCGGACAGGAAGCTTTCTTT. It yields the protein CASQGFGQEAFF.

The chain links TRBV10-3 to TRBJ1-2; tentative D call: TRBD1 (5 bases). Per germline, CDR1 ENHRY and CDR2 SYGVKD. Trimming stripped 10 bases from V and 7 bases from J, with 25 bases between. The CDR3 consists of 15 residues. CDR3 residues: CASSSPIDSGRGYTF. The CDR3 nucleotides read TGTGCCAGCAGCTCACCAATCGACAGCGGACGTGGCTACACCTTC.

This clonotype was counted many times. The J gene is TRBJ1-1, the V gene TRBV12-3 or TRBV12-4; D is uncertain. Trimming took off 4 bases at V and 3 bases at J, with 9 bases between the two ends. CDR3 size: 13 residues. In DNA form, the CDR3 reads TGTGCCAGCAGTTCGGCGGCGGACACTGAAGCTTTCTTT. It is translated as CASSSAADTEAFF.

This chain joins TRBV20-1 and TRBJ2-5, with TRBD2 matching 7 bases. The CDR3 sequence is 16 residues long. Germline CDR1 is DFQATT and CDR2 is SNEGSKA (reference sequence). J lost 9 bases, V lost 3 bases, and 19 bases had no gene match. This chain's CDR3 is CSARVLAEDTGEPQYF. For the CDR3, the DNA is TGCAGTGCTAGGGTCCTAGCGGAAGACACCGGGGAGCCCCAGTACTTC.

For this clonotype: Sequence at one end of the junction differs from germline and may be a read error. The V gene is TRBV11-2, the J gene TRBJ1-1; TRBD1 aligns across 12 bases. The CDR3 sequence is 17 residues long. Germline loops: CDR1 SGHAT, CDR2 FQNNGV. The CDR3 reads CASSPWGTGGLYAEAFF. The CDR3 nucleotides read TGCGCCAGCAGCCCCTGGGGGACAGGGGGCCTGTACGCTGAGGCTTTCTTT.

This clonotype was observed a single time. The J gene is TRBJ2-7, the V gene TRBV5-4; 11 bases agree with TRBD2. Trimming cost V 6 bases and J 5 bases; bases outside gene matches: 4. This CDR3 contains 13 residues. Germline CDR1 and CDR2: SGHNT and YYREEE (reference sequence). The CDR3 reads CASTSTSGNEQYF. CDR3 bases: TGTGCCAGCACCTCGACTAGCGGGAACGAGCAGTACTTC.

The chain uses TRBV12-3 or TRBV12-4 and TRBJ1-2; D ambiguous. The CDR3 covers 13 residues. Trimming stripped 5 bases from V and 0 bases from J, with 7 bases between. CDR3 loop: CASSHSTNYGYTF. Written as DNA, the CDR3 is TGTGCCAGCAGTCACTCGACTAACTATGGCTACACCTTC.

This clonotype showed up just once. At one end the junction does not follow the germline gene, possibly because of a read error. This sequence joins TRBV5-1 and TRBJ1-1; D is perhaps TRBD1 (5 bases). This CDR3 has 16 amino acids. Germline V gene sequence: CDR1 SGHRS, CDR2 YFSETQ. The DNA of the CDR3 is TGTGCCAGCAGCCAAGATCTTGGGGGTGGAGGTACTGAAGCTTTCTTT. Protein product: CASSQDLGGGGTEAFF.

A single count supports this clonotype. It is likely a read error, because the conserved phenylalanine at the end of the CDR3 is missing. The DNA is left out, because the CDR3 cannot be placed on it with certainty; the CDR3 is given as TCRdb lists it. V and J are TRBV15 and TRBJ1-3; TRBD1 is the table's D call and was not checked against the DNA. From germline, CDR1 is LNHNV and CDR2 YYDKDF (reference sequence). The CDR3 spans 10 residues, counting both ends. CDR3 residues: CATSRDLDRG.

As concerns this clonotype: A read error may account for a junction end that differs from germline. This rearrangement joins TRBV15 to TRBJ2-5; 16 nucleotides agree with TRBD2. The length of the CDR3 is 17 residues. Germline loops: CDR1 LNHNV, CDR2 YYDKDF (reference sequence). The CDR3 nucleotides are TGTGCCGCCAGCAGTGAGGGACTAGCGGGAGGGCAAGAGACCCAGTACTTC. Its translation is CAASSEGLAGGQETQYF.

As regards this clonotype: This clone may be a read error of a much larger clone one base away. In nucleotides, the CDR3 is TGTGCCAGCAGCCTACAGGGGGCTTCAGTCTACGAGGAGTACTTC. Translation: CASSLQGASVYEEYF. This rearrangement joins TRBV12-3 or TRBV12-4 to TRBJ2-7; 9 bases agree with TRBD1. The CDR3 extends over 15 amino acids.

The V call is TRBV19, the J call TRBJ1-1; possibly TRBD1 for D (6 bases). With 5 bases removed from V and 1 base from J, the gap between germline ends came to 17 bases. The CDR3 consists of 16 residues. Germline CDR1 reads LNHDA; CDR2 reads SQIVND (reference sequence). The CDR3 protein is CASSPASGGRNTEAFF. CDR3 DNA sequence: TGTGCCAGTAGTCCGGCGTCCGGGGGCAGGAACACTGAAGCTTTCTTT.

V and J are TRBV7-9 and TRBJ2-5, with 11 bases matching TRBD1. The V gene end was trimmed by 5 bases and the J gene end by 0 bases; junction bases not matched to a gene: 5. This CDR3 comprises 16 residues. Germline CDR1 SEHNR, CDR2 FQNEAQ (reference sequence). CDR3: CASSDGTGGNQETQYF. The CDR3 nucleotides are TGTGCCAGCAGCGATGGGACAGGGGGGAACCAAGAGACCCAGTACTTC.

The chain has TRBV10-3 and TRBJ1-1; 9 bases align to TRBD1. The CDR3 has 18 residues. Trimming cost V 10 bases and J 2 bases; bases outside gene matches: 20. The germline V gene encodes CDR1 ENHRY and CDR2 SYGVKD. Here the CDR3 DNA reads TGTGCCAGCAGACGCGTCCTCGGGACAGGGTGGAGAAACACTGAAGCTTTCTTT. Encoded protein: CASRRVLGTGWRNTEAFF.